This TCR beta chain appears in the sequencing data of a study of T cell repertoires in ileal Crohn's disease. The overall study: Thiopurines (approximately ten) or anti-TNF agents (about 19) were given postoperatively to about half. Overall study findings and caveats: Postoperative endoscopy occurred within one year, median around 7.5 months.

The time point here: neoterminal ileum biopsy at postoperative endoscopy, about 6 months after surgery. In germline, CDR1 is SGHDN, CDR2 FVKESK. The ends were cut back, 2 bases at V and 3 bases at J, with 10 bases in the middle. The CDR3 is 15 residues long. Comments on this clone: Antigen specificity is unknown.

Produced via immunoSEQ multiplex PCR; TCRdb's table is partial and in-frame only. The table lists around 300 clones, more than 85% of them singletons. This TCR came from an adult with Crohn's disease. The rearrangement joins TRBV14 to TRBJ2-2, with D possibly being TRBD1 or TRBD2 (5 bases each). Sequencing input: ileal tissue. CDR3 DNA sequence: TGTGCCAGCAGCCAACTCCAGGGACACACCGGGGAGCTGTTTTTT. This encodes CASSQLQGHTGELFF. The variable domain in full, completed from reference TRBV14 and TRBJ2-2, reads EAGVTQFPSHSVIEKGQTVTLRCDPISGHDNLYWYRRVMGKEIKFLLHFVKESKQDESGMPNNRFLAERTGGTYSTLKVQPAELEDSGVYFCASSQLQGHTGELFFGEGSRLTVL.